This TCR beta chain emerged from a study of blood T cell repertoires in COVID-19 (dated by TCRdb to about 2020). About the investigation overall: Samples from collaborators originated in the United States, Italy and Spain and spanned both the acute and convalescent phases of COVID-19. A de-identified subject ID, COVID-19 status, age in years and sex were almost always included in the sample metadata. The prospective study material was composed of cDNA or gDNA derived from T cells, B-cell-depleted T cells, or PBMCs. The repertoires were released in a freely available public database intended as a resource for research on the immune response to SARS-CoV-2. Samples were obtained from the ongoing ImmuneRACE study (first 160 participants) and from 1,200 or so subjects provided by 6 global collaborators. Subjects who had been exposed to COVID-19, were actively infected with it, or had recovered from it provided the deeply sampled blood TCRbeta repertoires that made up the dataset. Where available, HLA class I and class II types were taken from metadata supplied by the sample provider and were not determined by assay-based typing. Overall study outcomes, separate from this receptor: How much clinical and demographic metadata was included differed by source and by participant, and the metadata was provided uncurated.

In regard to this clone: No cognate antigen has been identified for it. Base-call qualities are not available, and no considerably larger clone is one nucleotide away.

Enrolling through a virtual design, the prospective study's participants ranged in age from roughly 18 to 90 years and lived across some 22 United States geographic areas. In the prospective study, participants were assigned to cohorts based on the clinical history participants reported in a screening survey and a study questionnaire. ImmuneRACE Cohort 3 recovered participants were defined by two consecutive negative NP/OP PCR tests, healthcare professional clearance, or symptom resolution. In the prospective study, whole blood, serum and a nasopharyngeal or oropharyngeal swab were collected from each participant by mobile phlebotomists. Additional blood draws and questionnaires over an approximately 2-month period could optionally be provided by prospective study participants. Before DNA extraction, blood samples from the prospective study were shipped at room temperature or frozen. TCRbeta CDR3 regions were amplified from genomic DNA using the immunoSEQ Assay, a bias-controlled multiplex PCR. As for the original processing: Within the assay, amplification of reference gene primers was used to estimate how many nucleated cells each sample contained. Sequence reads were collapsed and filtered to measure the absolute abundance of every unique TCRbeta CDR3 rearrangement. For each sample, productive Simpson clonality was calculated by taking the square root of Simpson's diversity index across productive rearrangements. TCRdb took this table from immuneACCESS and kept in-frame rearrangements with V and J called. Such tables lack part of the clones; where checked against another copy, unresolved V genes explain under half of the gap, and the rest is unexplained. V and J calls and clone size are those listed in that table; D and trimming were worked out from the DNA. This sample comprises about 310,000 clones, approximately 91% of them detected only once. Of the sample, approximately 9.8% falls within the top ten clones.

V loses 5 bases, J loses 5 bases, and the germline ends lie 9 bases apart. The CDR3 spans 13 residues, from the cysteine through the phenylalanine. CDR3 DNA is the only sequence kept; it has 39 bases, read in frame from the first base. CDR1 is given as KGHSH and CDR2 as LQKENI, both from the germline V gene. This TCR came from a woman aged 40 to 49 who had recovered from COVID-19. Sequenced sample: PBMCs or T cells enriched from blood (not recorded which). The V gene is TRBV18 and the J gene is TRBJ2-2, and perhaps TRBD1 as D gene, on 5 matching bases. The sequence in DNA is TGTGCCAGCTCAGCGACAGTTACCGGGGAGCTGTTTTTT. The translation is CASSATVTGELFF.